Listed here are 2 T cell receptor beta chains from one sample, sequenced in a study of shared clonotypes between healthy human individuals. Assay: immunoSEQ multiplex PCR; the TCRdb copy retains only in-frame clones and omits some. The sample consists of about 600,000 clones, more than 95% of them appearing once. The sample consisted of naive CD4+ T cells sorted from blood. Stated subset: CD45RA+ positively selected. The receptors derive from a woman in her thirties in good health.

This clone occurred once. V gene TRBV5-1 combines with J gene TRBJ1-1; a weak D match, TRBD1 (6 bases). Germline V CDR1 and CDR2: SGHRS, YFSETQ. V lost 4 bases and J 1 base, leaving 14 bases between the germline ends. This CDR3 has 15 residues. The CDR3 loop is CASSDEGVWNTEAFF. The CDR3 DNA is TGCGCCAGCAGCGACGAGGGGGTCTGGAACACTGAAGCTTTCTTT.

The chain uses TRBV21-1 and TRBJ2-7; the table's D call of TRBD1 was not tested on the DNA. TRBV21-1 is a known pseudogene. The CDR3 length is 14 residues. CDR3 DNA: TGTGCCAGCAGCAATGGGGGCAAGTTCTACGAGCAGTACTTC. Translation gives CASSNGGKFYEQYF.